Included here is one TCR beta chain sequence, with context. Produced via immunoSEQ multiplex PCR; TCRdb's table is partial and in-frame only. Here the sample spans fewer than 150,000 clones, roughly 81% being singletons. This sample is part of a study of blood T cell repertoires in COVID-19. Study-wide background: Researchers got acute and convalescent COVID-19 samples from the United States, Italy and Spain.

V was trimmed by 0 bases and J by 8 bases, leaving 14 bases between them. The V gene's germline CDR1 is MGHRA and CDR2 YSYEKL. This CDR3 has 16 residues. Material for sequencing was peripheral blood. This rearrangement joins TRBV4-1 to TRBJ1-6; a weak D match, TRBD1 (5 bases). The clonotype was recovered from a human donor in a cohort sampled during active COVID-19. CDR3: CASSQDAGLIYSPLHF. DNA of the CDR3: TGCGCCAGCAGCCAAGATGCAGGGCTGATTTATTCACCCCTCCACTTT.